This record concerns one T cell receptor (beta chain) sequence. The source of the sample is a study of control samples from healthy donors and cancer patients. The CDR3 loop spans 15 amino acids. V lost 1 base and J 5 bases, leaving 13 bases between the germline ends. Germline-derived CDR1 and CDR2 are SGHDT and YYEEEE. The repertoire was sequenced with immunoSEQ multiplex PCR; TCRdb's copy has only in-frame clones and lacks some. The repertoire consists of around 200,000 clones, with over 90% occurring once and the leading ten covering less than 1.6%. Sequences were obtained from blood. The J gene is TRBJ1-5, the V gene TRBV5-6, with D perhaps matching TRBD1 (6 bases). The receptor comes from a middle-aged man in good health. CDR3 nucleotides: TGTGCCAGCAGCTTGTTGGGGGCGACCCATCAGCCCCAGCATTTT. Protein sequence: CASSLLGATHQPQHF.